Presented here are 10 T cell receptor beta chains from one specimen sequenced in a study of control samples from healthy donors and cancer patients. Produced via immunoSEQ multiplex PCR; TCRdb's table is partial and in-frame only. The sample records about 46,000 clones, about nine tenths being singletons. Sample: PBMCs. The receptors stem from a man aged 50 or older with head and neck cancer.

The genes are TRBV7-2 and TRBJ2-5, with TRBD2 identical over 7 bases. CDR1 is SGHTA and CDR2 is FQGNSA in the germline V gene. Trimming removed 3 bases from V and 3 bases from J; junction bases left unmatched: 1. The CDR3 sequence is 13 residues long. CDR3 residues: CASSFAGEETQYF. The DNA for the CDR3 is TGTGCCAGCAGCTTTGCGGGGGAAGAGACCCAGTACTTC.

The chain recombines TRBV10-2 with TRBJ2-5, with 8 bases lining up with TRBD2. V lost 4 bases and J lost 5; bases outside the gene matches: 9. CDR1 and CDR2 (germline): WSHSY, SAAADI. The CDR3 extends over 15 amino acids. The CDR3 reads CASSVAAGGHETQYF. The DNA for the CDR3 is TGCGCCAGCAGTGTTGCCGCGGGAGGCCACGAGACCCAGTACTTC.

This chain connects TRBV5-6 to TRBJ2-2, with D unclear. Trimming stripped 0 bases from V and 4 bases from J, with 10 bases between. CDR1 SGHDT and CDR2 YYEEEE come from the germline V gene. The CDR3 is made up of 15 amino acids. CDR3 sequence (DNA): TGTGCCAGCAGCTTGGGTTGGGAAAGCACCGGGGAGCTGTTTTTT. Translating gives CASSLGWESTGELFF.

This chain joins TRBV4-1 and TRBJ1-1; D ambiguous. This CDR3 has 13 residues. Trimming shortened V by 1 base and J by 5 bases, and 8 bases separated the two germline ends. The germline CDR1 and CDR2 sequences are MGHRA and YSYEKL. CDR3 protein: CASSQGVLTEAFF. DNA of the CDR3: TGCGCCAGCAGCCAAGGGGTACTGACTGAAGCTTTCTTT.

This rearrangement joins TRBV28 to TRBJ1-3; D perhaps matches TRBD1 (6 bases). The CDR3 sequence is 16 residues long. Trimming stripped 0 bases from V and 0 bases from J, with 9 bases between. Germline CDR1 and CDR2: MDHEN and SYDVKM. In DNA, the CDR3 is TGTGCCAGCAGTTTATGGATGGGGGCCTCTGGAAACACCATATATTTT. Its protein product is CASSLWMGASGNTIYF.

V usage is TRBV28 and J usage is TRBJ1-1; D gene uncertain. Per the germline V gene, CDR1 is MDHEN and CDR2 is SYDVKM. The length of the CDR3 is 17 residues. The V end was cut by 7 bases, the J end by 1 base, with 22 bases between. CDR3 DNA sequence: TGTGCCAGCATCCCTTTATCCGTGTGGGCGACGAACACTGAAGCTTTCTTT. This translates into CASIPLSVWATNTEAFF.

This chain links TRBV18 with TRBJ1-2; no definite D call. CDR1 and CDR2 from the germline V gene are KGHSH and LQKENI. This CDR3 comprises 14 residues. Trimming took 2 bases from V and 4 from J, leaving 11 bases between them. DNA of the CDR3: TGTGCCAGCTCACCAGTTCCAGCCCCCTATGGCTACACCTTC. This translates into CASSPVPAPYGYTF.

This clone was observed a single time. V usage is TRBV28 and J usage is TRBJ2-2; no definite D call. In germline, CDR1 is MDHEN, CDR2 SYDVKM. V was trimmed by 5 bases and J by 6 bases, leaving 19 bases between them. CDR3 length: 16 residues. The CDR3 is CASSPPRPRWAGELFF. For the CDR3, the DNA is TGTGCCAGCAGTCCTCCGAGGCCCCGTTGGGCCGGGGAGCTGTTTTTT. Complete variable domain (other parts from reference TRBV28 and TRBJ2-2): DVKVTQSSRYLVKRTGEKVFLECVQDMDHENMFWYRQDPGLGLRLIYFSYDVKMKEKGDIPEGYSVSREKKERFSLILESASTNQTSMYLCASSPPRPRWAGELFFGEGSRLTVL.

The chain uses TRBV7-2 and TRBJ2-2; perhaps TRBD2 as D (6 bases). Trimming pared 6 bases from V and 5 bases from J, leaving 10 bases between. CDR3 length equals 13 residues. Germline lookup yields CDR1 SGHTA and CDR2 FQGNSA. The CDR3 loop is CASRGTFTGELFF. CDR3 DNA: TGTGCCAGCAGGGGGACTTTTACCGGGGAGCTGTTTTTT. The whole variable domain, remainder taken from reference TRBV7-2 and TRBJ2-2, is GAGVSQSPSNKVTEKGKDVELRCDPISGHTALYWYRQSLGQGLEFLIYFQGNSAPDKSGLPSDRFSAERTGGSVSTLTIQRTQQEDSAVYLCASRGTFTGELFFGEGSRLTVL.

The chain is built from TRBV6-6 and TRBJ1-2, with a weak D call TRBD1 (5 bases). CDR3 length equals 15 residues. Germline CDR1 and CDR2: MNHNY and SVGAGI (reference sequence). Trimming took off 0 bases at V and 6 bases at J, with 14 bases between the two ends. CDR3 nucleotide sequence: TGTGCCAGCAGTTACTCGACCCAGGGAGGTCATGGCTACACCTTC. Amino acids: CASSYSTQGGHGYTF.